This is a list of T cell receptor beta chains from one sample in a study of OX40 agonist ivuxolimab in advanced cancers. Profiling relied on immunoSEQ multiplex PCR, and the TCRdb table lists in-frame clones only, not all of them. The sample consists of 40,000 to 60,000 clones, more than 65% of them appearing once. Sequencing used CD4+ or CD8+ T cells sorted from blood, obtained in a trial of the OX40 agonist ivuxolimab. All receptors derive from an adult with an advanced solid tumor such as melanoma, head and neck, liver or kidney cancer. Both conserved end residues are part of each CDR3. D genes are given only for firm matches. Where a row states a size, it is once, few, many or the class of an expanded clone; other rows omit it.

TRBJ2-5 NA NA TRBV9 CASSGGAPGQTQYF TGTGCCAGCAGCGGGGGGGCGCCGGGCCAGACCCAGTACTTC
TRBJ2-7 TRBD2 NA TRBV9 CASSEGPGGAYEQYF TGTGCCAGCAGCGAGGGCCCTGGGGGGGCCTACGAGCAGTACTTC
TRBJ2-1 NA NA TRBV6-5 CASNQLAAGTEQFF TGTGCCAGCAACCAACTAGCCGCAGGGACTGAGCAGTTCTTC
TRBJ2-3 TRBD2 NA TRBV4-3 CASSQVTSGRTDTQYF TGCGCCAGCAGCCAAGTGACTAGCGGGAGGACAGATACGCAGTATTTT
TRBJ2-7 NA NA TRBV19 CASSITGHPYEQYF TGTGCCAGTAGTATAACGGGACACCCCTACGAGCAGTACTTC
TRBJ2-7 NA NA TRBV18 CASSPSGTDEQYF TGTGCCAGCTCACCTTCGGGGACCGACGAGCAGTACTTC
TRBJ1-6 NA NA TRBV18 CASSVAMGHYNSPLHF TGTGCCAGCTCAGTCGCTATGGGACATTATAATTCACCCCTCCACTTT
TRBJ1-2 TRBD1 NA TRBV9 CASSPGGQDYGYTF TGTGCCAGCAGCCCGGGGGGACAGGACTATGGCTACACCTTC
TRBJ1-2 NA NA TRBV6-5 CASSDDSATYGYTF TGTGCCAGCAGCGACGACAGCGCCACCTATGGCTACACCTTC
TRBJ2-7 NA NA TRBV7-9 CASSLLRARDYEQYF TGTGCCAGCAGCTTACTCAGGGCGAGGGACTACGAGCAGTACTTC
TRBJ1-1 NA few TRBV28 CASSLKDRRGGRRNTEAFF TGTGCCAGCAGTTTAAAGGACCGCAGGGGAGGTAGGCGGAACACTGAAGCTTTCTTT
TRBJ2-2 TRBD1 NA TRBV5-1 CASTTGGPGELFF TGCGCCAGCACGACAGGGGGCCCCGGGGAGCTGTTTTTT
TRBJ1-2 NA NA TRBV29-1 CSVEGPRYGYTF TGCAGCGTTGAAGGACCCAGATATGGCTACACCTTC
TRBJ2-5 TRBD1 NA TRBV5-1 CASSLAAGGEGTQYF TGCGCCAGCAGCTTGGCCGCAGGGGGCGAAGGGACCCAGTACTTC
TRBJ1-6 TRBD1 NA TRBV18 CASSPTGQGANSPLHF TGTGCCAGCTCTCCCACGGGACAGGGAGCTAATTCACCCCTCCACTTT
TRBJ1-1 NA NA TRBV6-4 CASSRQANTEAFF TGTGCCAGCAGCAGACAGGCTAACACTGAAGCTTTCTTT